This T cell receptor (beta chain) comes out of a study of response to subunit inactivated influenza vaccine. A single record per CDR3 protein comes from TCRdb applying MiXCR to the RT-PCR reads. The sample records some 520,000 distinct CDR3 sequences, about 15% being singletons. This CDR3 spans 15 amino acids. V was pared by 6 bases and J by 3 bases, with 6 bases of the junction left unmatched. Germline V gene data show CDR1 as ENHRY and CDR2 as SYGVKD. The chain recombines TRBV10-3 with TRBJ1-2; 11 bases align to TRBD1. Sample: CD4+ T cells sorted from PBMCs, taken approximately 25 months after vaccination. This TCR was sampled from a man aged 50 to 69 who received an inactivated influenza vaccine. The CDR3 loop reads CAISPGQGVDYGYTF. Written as DNA, the CDR3 is TGTGCCATCAGCCCGGGACAGGGGGTTGACTATGGCTACACCTTC.